These T cell receptor beta chains were read from a single sample in a study of T cell responses to AZD1222 COVID-19 vaccine. Sequencing was performed with immunoSEQ multiplex PCR; in TCRdb, only in-frame clones are kept and a portion is missing. The sample has about 120,000 clones, around 90% seen once. The specimen was peripheral blood, collected on day 0 of AZD1222 vaccination. The receptor set was obtained from an adult in good health. The CDR3 runs from the conserved cysteine through the conserved F or W. Fields, in order: clone size, D gene, CDR3 length, V gene, J gene, CDR3 DNA, CDR3 protein. A D gene is named only where the DNA matches it firmly. Clone size is not always given. Where it is, it says once, few, many or a class for expanded clones.

size: NA; D: TRBD1; length: 17; V: TRBV4-1; J: TRBJ2-1; DNA: TGCGCCAGCAGCCAACCGGGACAGGAGACTTCCTACAATGAGCAGTTCTTC; CDR3: CASSQPGQETSYNEQFF
size: NA; D: NA; length: 14; V: TRBV27; J: TRBJ2-6; DNA: TGTGCCAGCAGTCCCCTCTCTGGGGCCAACGTCCTGACTTTC; CDR3: CASSPLSGANVLTF
size: NA; D: NA; length: 14; V: TRBV2; J: TRBJ2-1; DNA: TGTGCCAGCACTGGACAGTTGTCCTACAATGAGCAGTTCTTC; CDR3: CASTGQLSYNEQFF
size: NA; D: NA; length: 18; V: TRBV20-1; J: TRBJ2-6; DNA: TGCAGTGCTAGTGCGTTCCGACACCTGAGCTCTGGGGCCAACGTCCTGACTTTC; CDR3: CSASAFRHLSSGANVLTF
size: NA; D: NA; length: 16; V: TRBV29-1; J: TRBJ1-2; DNA: TGCAGCGTTGAATCCTTGGGCCGAACAGGCATAGTCGGCTACACCTTC; CDR3: CSVESLGRTGIVGYTF
size: NA; D: TRBD1; length: 15; V: TRBV28; J: TRBJ1-5; DNA: TGTGCCAGCAGCGAAGGTGGGACAGGGGAACAGCCCCAGCATTTT; CDR3: CASSEGGTGEQPQHF
size: NA; D: NA; length: 13; V: TRBV12-3/TRBV12-4; J: TRBJ2-3; DNA: TGTGCCAGCAGTTTACGGGGCCCAGATACGCAGTATTTT; CDR3: CASSLRGPDTQYF
size: NA; D: NA; length: 15; V: TRBV2; J: TRBJ1-1; DNA: TGTGCCAGCAGCCGCCCTGGTAGTGGTAGTACTGAAGCTTTCTTT; CDR3: CASSRPGSGSTEAFF
size: NA; D: TRBD2; length: 16; V: TRBV6-6; J: TRBJ2-1; DNA: TGTGCCAGCAGCCGGGGACTAGCTACATCCTACAATGAGCAGTTCTTC; CDR3: CASSRGLATSYNEQFF
size: NA; D: TRBD2; length: 16; V: TRBV10-1; J: TRBJ2-3; DNA: TGCGCCAGCAGTGAACGAGCGGGAGGGGATCCAGATACGCAGTATTTT; CDR3: CASSERAGGDPDTQYF
size: NA; D: NA; length: 15; V: TRBV15; J: TRBJ2-7; DNA: TGTGCCACCAGCAGCGGAGGGGACGTAGGATACGAGCAGTACTTC; CDR3: CATSSGGDVGYEQYF
size: NA; D: NA; length: 18; V: TRBV9; J: TRBJ1-2; DNA: TGTGCCAGCAGCGCACAAGTAGGACTCCTCCAGGGTAACTATGGCTACACCTTC; CDR3: CASSAQVGLLQGNYGYTF
size: NA; D: NA; length: 12; V: TRBV28; J: TRBJ2-7; DNA: TGTGCCAGCAGTTTACGTCAGAGCGAGCAGTACTTC; CDR3: CASSLRQSEQYF
size: NA; D: TRBD2; length: 15; V: TRBV2; J: TRBJ2-1; DNA: TGTGCCAGCAGTGAAGAAGCGGGAGGGTACAATGAGCAGTTCTTC; CDR3: CASSEEAGGYNEQFF
size: NA; D: NA; length: 16; V: TRBV9; J: TRBJ1-2; DNA: TGTGCCAGCAGCGTAGGACCAGGGTTAGGAGGCTATGGCTACACCTTC; CDR3: CASSVGPGLGGYGYTF
size: NA; D: NA; length: 12; V: TRBV2; J: TRBJ1-2; DNA: TGTGCCAGCAGTGACCAGGGGAATGGCTACACCTTC; CDR3: CASSDQGNGYTF
size: NA; D: NA; length: 15; V: TRBV7-8; J: TRBJ1-4; DNA: TGTGCCAGCAGCTTAGGCGGGACACGGAATGAAAAACTGTTTTTT; CDR3: CASSLGGTRNEKLFF
size: NA; D: NA; length: 13; V: TRBV6-5; J: TRBJ2-7; DNA: TGTGCCAGCAGTTACCTCCGTTCCTACGAGCAGTACTTC; CDR3: CASSYLRSYEQYF
size: NA; D: NA; length: 12; V: TRBV29-1; J: TRBJ1-2; DNA: TGCAGCGTTGGTCTGGCTAACTATGGCTACACCTTC; CDR3: CSVGLANYGYTF
size: NA; D: NA; length: 12; V: TRBV10-2; J: TRBJ2-7; DNA: TGCGCCAGCGGGACAAGACGCTACGAGCAGTACTTC; CDR3: CASGTRRYEQYF
size: NA; D: TRBD1; length: 14; V: TRBV2; J: TRBJ2-1; DNA: TGTGCCAGCAGTGGGACAGGGTACCAGCTTGAGCAGTTCTTC; CDR3: CASSGTGYQLEQFF
size: NA; D: NA; length: 14; V: TRBV25-1; J: TRBJ2-1; DNA: TGTGCCAGCAGTTCGCCCCCCCGGCACAATGAGCAGTTCTTC; CDR3: CASSSPPRHNEQFF
size: NA; D: TRBD2; length: 15; V: TRBV2; J: TRBJ2-5; DNA: TGTGCCAGCCGCAGGACTAGCGGGGGGCAGGAGACCCAGTACTTC; CDR3: CASRRTSGGQETQYF
size: NA; D: TRBD2; length: 15; V: TRBV6-5; J: TRBJ2-3; DNA: TGTGCCAGCGGAAGGACTAGCGGGGGGCAGGATACGCAGTATTTT; CDR3: CASGRTSGGQDTQYF
size: NA; D: NA; length: 16; V: TRBV5-4; J: TRBJ1-6; DNA: TGTGCCAGCAGCCTCGGAGGGGGGGCTATCAATTCACCCCTCCACTTT; CDR3: CASSLGGGAINSPLHF
size: NA; D: NA; length: 13; V: TRBV30; J: TRBJ1-2; DNA: TGTGCCTGGAGTGGCCGGGTTGTGTACGGCTACACCTTC; CDR3: CAWSGRVVYGYTF
size: NA; D: TRBD1; length: 13; V: TRBV7-3; J: TRBJ1-2; DNA: TGTGCCAGCAGCTTTGGGACAGCCTATGGCTACACCTTC; CDR3: CASSFGTAYGYTF
size: NA; D: NA; length: 14; V: TRBV21-1; J: TRBJ2-7; DNA: TGTGCCAGCAGCATACGGGGGACATGCTACGAGCAGTACTTC; CDR3: CASSIRGTCYEQYF
size: once; D: NA; length: 15; V: TRBV3-1/TRBV3-2; J: TRBJ1-4; DNA: TGTGCCAGCAGCCAAGAATCCTCAACTAATGAAAAACTGTTTTTT; CDR3: CASSQESSTNEKLFF
size: NA; D: TRBD1; length: 17; V: TRBV28; J: TRBJ1-2; DNA: TGTGCCAGCAGTTTATGGAGGCAGGGGGCGATTAACTATGGCTACACCTTC; CDR3: CASSLWRQGAINYGYTF
size: once; D: NA; length: 12; V: TRBV19; J: TRBJ2-5; DNA: TGTGCCAGTAGTAGCGGGTGGGAGACCCAGTACTTC; CDR3: CASSSGWETQYF
size: NA; D: TRBD1; length: 17; V: TRBV14; J: TRBJ2-1; DNA: TGTGCCAGCAGCCAAGGTCTGGGGACAGGCACCTACAATGAGCAGTTCTTC; CDR3: CASSQGLGTGTYNEQFF
size: once; D: TRBD2; length: 14; V: TRBV11-2; J: TRBJ2-7; DNA: TGTGCCAGCAGCTTTAACAGCGGGGATCACGAGCAGTACTTC; CDR3: CASSFNSGDHEQYF
size: NA; D: NA; length: 12; V: TRBV19; J: TRBJ2-3; DNA: TGTGCCAGTGCCGGACAGCCAGATACGCAGTATTTT; CDR3: CASAGQPDTQYF
size: NA; D: NA; length: 15; V: TRBV4-1; J: TRBJ2-7; DNA: TGCGCCAGCAGCCAAGGACAGGTAATATCCTACGAGCAGTACTTC; CDR3: CASSQGQVISYEQYF
size: NA; D: TRBD1; length: 12; V: TRBV6-5; J: TRBJ1-1; DNA: TGTGCCAGCAGAGCAGGGGGCCCCGAAGCTTTCTTT; CDR3: CASRAGGPEAFF
size: NA; D: NA; length: 15; V: TRBV24-1; J: TRBJ2-3; DNA: TGTGCCACCAGTGAAACCGCGGGCCAAGGGGATACGCAGTATTTT; CDR3: CATSETAGQGDTQYF
size: few; D: NA; length: 15; V: TRBV21-1; J: TRBJ2-1; DNA: TGTGCCAGCAGCAAAGGACTAGCGGGAGGATGTGAGCAGTTCTTC; CDR3: CASSKGLAGGCEQFF
size: NA; D: NA; length: 13; V: TRBV7-9; J: TRBJ1-2; DNA: TGTGCCAGCAGCCGGGACAACCCGAGGGGCTACACCTTC; CDR3: CASSRDNPRGYTF
size: NA; D: TRBD1; length: 13; V: TRBV18; J: TRBJ1-2; DNA: TGTGCCAGCTCACTACCCGGGACAGGTGGCTACACCTTC; CDR3: CASSLPGTGGYTF